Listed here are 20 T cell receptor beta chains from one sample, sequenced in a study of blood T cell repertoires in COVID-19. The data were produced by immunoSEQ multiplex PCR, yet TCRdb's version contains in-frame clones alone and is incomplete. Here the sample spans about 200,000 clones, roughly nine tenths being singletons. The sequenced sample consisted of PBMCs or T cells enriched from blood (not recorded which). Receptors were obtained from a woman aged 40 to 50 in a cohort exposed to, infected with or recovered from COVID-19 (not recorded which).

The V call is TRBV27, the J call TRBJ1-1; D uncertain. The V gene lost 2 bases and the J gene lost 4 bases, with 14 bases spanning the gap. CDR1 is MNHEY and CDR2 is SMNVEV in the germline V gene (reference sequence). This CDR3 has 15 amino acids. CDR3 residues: CASSLSQRVSTEAFF. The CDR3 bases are TGTGCCAGCAGTTTAAGTCAGCGAGTTTCCACTGAAGCTTTCTTT.

The CDR3 protein is CASSLRDWDNEQFF. DNA for the CDR3: TGTGCCAGCAGCCTCCGGGACTGGGACAATGAGCAGTTCTTC. The J gene is TRBJ2-1, the V gene TRBV3-1 (or the pseudogene TRBV3-2); perhaps TRBD2 as D (6 bases). The CDR3 extends over 14 amino acids. Germline-derived CDR1 and CDR2 are LGHDT and YNNKEL (reference sequence). V was shortened by 4 bases and J by 5 bases, with 12 bases between the two germline ends.

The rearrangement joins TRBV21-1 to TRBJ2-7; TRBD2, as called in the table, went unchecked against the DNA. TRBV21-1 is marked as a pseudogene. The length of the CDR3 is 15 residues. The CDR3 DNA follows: TGTGCCAGCAGCAAAGAGGAAGCGGGAGCCCGGGAGCAGTACTTC. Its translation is CASSKEEAGAREQYF.

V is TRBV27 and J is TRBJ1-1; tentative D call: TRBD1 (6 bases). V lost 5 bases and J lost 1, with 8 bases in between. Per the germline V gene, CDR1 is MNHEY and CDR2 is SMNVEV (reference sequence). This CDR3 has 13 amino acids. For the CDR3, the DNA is TGTGCCAGCAGTGAACAGGGGAACACTGAAGCTTTCTTT. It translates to CASSEQGNTEAFF.

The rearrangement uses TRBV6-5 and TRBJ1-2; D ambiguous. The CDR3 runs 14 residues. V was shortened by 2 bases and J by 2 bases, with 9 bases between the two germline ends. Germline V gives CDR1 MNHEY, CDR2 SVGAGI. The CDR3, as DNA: TGTGCCAGCAGTTACCCACAGAGCAACTATGGCTACACCTTC. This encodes CASSYPQSNYGYTF.

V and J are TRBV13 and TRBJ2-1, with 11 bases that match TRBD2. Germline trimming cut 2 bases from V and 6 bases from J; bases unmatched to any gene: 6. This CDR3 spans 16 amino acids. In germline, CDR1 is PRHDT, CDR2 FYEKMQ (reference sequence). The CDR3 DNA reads TGTGCCAGCAGCTTACCGGGACTAGCGGCTGGCAATGAGCAGTTCTTC. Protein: CASSLPGLAAGNEQFF.

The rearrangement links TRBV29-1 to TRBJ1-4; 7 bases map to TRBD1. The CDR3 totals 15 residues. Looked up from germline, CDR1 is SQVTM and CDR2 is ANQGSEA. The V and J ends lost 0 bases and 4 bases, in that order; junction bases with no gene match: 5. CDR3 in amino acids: CSVEDTGQDNEKLFF. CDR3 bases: TGCAGCGTTGAAGATACCGGACAGGATAATGAAAAACTGTTTTTT. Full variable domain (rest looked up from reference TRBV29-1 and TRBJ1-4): SAVISQKPSRDICQRGTSLTIQCQVDSQVTMMFWYRQQPGQSLTLIATANQGSEATYESGFVIDKFPISRPNLTFSTLTVSNMSPEDSSIYLCSVEDTGQDNEKLFFGSGTQLSVL.

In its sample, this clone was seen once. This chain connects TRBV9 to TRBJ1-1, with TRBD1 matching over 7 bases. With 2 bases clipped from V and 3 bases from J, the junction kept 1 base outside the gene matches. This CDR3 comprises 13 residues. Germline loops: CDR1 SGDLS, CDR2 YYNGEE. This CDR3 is CASSVTGYTEAFF. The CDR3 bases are TGTGCCAGCAGCGTGACAGGGTACACTGAAGCTTTCTTT. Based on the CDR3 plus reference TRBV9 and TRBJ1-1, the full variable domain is DSGVTQTPKHLITATGQRVTLRCSPRSGDLSVYWYQQSLDQGLQFLIQYYNGEERAKGNILERFSAQQFPDLHSELNLSSLELGDSALYFCASSVTGYTEAFFGQGTRLTVV.

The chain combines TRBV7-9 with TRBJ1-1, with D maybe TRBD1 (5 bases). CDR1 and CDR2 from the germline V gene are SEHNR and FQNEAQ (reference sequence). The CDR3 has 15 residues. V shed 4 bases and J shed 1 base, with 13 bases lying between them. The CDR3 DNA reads TGTGCCAGCAGCTCGGCGGGGCACCAGAACACTGAAGCTTTCTTT. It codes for CASSSAGHQNTEAFF.

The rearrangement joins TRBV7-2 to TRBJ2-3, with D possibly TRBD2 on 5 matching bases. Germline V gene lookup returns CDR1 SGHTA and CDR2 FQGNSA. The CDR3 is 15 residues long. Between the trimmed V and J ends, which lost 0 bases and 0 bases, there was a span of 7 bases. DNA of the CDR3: TGTGCCAGCAGCTTAGCGGGAGATAGCACAGATACGCAGTATTTT. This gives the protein CASSLAGDSTDTQYF.

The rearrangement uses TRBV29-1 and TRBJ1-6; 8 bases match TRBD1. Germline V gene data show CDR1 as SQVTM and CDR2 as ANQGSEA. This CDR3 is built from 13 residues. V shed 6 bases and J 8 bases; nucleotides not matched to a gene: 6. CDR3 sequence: CSVGQGGDSPLHF. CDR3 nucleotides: TGCAGCGTCGGACAGGGCGGAGATTCACCCCTCCACTTT.

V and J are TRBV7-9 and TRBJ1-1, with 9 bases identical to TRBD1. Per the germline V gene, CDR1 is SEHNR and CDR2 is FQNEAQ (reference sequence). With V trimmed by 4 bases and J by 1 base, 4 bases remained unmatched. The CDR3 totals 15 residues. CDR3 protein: CASSYLQGANTEAFF. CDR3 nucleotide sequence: TGTGCCAGCAGCTACTTACAGGGGGCGAACACTGAAGCTTTCTTT.

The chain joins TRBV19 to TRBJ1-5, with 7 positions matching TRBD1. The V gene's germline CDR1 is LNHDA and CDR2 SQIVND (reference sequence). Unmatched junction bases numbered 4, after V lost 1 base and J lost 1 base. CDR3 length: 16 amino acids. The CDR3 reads CASSIVWGQSNQPQHF. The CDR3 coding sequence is TGTGCCAGTAGTATAGTATGGGGACAGAGCAATCAGCCCCAGCATTTT.

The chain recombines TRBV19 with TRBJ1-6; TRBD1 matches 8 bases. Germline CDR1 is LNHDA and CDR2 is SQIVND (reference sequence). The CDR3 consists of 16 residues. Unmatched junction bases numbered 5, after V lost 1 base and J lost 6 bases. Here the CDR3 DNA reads TGTGCCAGTAGTATAGCAGGGGGCGACGCTAATTCACCCCTCCACTTT. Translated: CASSIAGGDANSPLHF.

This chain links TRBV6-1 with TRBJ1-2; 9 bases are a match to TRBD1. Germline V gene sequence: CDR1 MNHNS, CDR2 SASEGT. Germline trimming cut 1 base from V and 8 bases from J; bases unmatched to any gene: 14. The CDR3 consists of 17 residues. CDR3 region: CASSEERTGAVRRGYTF. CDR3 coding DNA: TGTGCCAGCAGTGAAGAGCGGACAGGGGCCGTGAGGCGAGGCTACACCTTC.

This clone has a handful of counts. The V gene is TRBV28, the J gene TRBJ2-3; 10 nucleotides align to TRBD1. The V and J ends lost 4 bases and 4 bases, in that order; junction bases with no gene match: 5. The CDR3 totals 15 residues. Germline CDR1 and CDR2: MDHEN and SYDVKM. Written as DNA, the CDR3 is TGTGCCAGCAGTTGGGACAGGGGCGGGGCAGATACGCAGTATTTT. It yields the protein CASSWDRGGADTQYF.

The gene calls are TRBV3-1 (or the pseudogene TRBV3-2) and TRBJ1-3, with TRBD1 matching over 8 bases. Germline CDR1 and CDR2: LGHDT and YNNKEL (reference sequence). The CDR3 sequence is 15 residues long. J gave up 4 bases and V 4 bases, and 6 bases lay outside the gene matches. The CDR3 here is CASSLTGGIGNTIYF. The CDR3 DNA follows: TGTGCCAGCAGCCTCACAGGGGGGATCGGAAACACCATATATTTT.

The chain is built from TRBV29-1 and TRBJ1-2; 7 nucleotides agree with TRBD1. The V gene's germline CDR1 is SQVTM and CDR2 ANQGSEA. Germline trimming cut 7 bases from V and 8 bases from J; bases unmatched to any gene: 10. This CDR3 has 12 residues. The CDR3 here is CSAKQGLGGYTF. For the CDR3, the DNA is TGCAGCGCCAAACAGGGGTTGGGGGGCTACACCTTC.

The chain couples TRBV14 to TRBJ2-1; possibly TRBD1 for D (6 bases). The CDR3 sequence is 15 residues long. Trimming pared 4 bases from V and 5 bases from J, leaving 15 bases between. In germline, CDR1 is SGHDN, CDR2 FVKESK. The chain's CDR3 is CASSPDRNVHNEQFF. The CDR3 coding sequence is TGTGCCAGCAGCCCCGACAGGAATGTCCACAATGAGCAGTTCTTC.

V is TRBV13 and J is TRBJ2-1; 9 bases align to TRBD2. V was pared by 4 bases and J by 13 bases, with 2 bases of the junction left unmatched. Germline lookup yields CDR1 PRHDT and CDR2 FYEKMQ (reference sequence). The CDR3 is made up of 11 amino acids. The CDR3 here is CASSSSGVQFF. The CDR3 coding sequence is TGTGCCAGCAGCTCTAGCGGGGTTCAGTTCTTC.